The 7 T cell receptor beta chains in this list originate from one sample, sequenced in a study of T cells in women clearing cervical HPV infection (dated by TCRdb to about 2018). Libraries were prepared through the immunoSEQ multiplex PCR assay. TCRdb's version of the immuneACCESS table is confined to in-frame rearrangements and falls short of the full clone set. An unresolved V gene accounts for under half of the shortfall where checked; the remainder is of unknown origin. The sample table gives about 46,000 clones. The ten largest clones take up under 40% of the sample. The material sequenced was blood buffy coat. Receptor source: a woman between 18 and 70 years old with a cervical HPV16 infection that either progressed to CIN3+ or cleared (not recorded which).

A remark on this clone: The sequenced fragment ends 3 residues before the CDR3 boundary, so the rest is inferred from the germline J gene. This chain joins TRBV19 and TRBJ1-2, with 10 bases fitting TRBD1. Germline CDR1 reads LNHDA; CDR2 reads SQIVND (reference sequence). Unmatched junction bases numbered 17, after V lost 5 bases and J lost 5 bases. This CDR3 comprises 18 residues. The CDR3 sequence: CASSFLLLGDRGRYGYTF. CDR3 bases read: TGTGCCAGTAGTTTCCTCCTACTAGGGGACAGGGGAAGGTATGGC. The full variable domain, completed using reference TRBV19 and TRBJ1-2, is DGGITQSPKYLFRKEGQNVTLSCEQNLNHDAMYWYRQDPGQGLRLIYYSQIVNDFQKGDIAEGYSVSREKKESFPLTVTSAQKNPTAFYLCASSFLLLGDRGRYGYTFGSGTRLTVV.

Worth noting for this clone: The read terminates 3 residues before the CDR3 end, so the remaining end is supplied by the germline J gene. The genes are TRBV20-1 and TRBJ1-2; 11 positions agree with TRBD1. Germline-derived CDR1 and CDR2 are DFQATT and SNEGSKA (reference sequence). The V segment lost 2 bases and the J segment 2 bases; nucleotides outside the gene matches: 7. The CDR3 contains 16 residues. CDR3 protein: CSARRDRGNLNYGYTF. The CDR3 DNA, read in part, is TGCAGTGCTAGAAGGGACAGGGGGAACCTCAACTATGGC.

Concerning this clone itself: The read stops 3 residues short of the end of the CDR3; the missing end is completed from the germline J gene. This chain links TRBV5-6 with TRBJ2-3; 8 nucleotides align to TRBD2. Germline-derived CDR1 and CDR2 are SGHDT and YYEEEE. This CDR3 is built from 15 residues. CDR3 DNA (partial): TGTGCCAGCAGCTTACCAAGCGGGAGATCGGAGACG. It encodes CASSLPSGRSET. The CDR3 reads in full as CASSLPSGRSETQYF.

In regard to this clone: The CDR3 end falls 3 residues outside the read, so it is completed with the germline J gene. The rearrangement joins TRBV30 to TRBJ1-4; D is unclear. The CDR3 is 13 amino acids. Trimming took 0 bases from V and 7 from J, leaving 9 bases between them. Per germline, CDR1 GTSNPN and CDR2 SVGIG (reference sequence). The chain's CDR3 is CAWSVYSGEKLFF. The part of the CDR3 DNA that was read is TGTGCCTGGAGTGTTTACTCTGGTGAAAAA.

Turning to this clone: The read gets to within 3 residues of the CDR3 end, and the germline J gene fills in the rest. The J gene is TRBJ2-1, the V gene TRBV20-1, with 8 bases fitting TRBD1. The CDR3 length is 16 residues. Germline CDR1 reads DFQATT; CDR2 reads SNEGSKA (reference sequence). V lost 8 bases to trimming and J lost 0 bases; unmatched junction nucleotides: 12. The CDR3 reads CSPKTGQGSSYNEQFF. The CDR3 bases that were read are TGCAGTCCGAAGACCGGACAGGGAAGCTCCTACAATGAG.

Points on this clone: The read ends 3 residues shy of where the CDR3 ends; the end is completed using the germline J gene. The J gene is TRBJ1-2, the V gene TRBV30; D gene uncertain. V was cut by 3 bases and J by 7 bases, with 9 bases left in between. CDR1 and CDR2 from the germline V gene are GTSNPN and SVGIG (reference sequence). CDR3 length: 11 residues. Incomplete CDR3 DNA: TGTGCCTGGAGCCCCGGCGGTGGC. It translates to CAWSPGGG. The whole CDR3 is CAWSPGGGYTF.

As to this clone: The missing CDR3 end, 3 residues past where the read stops, is filled in from the germline J gene. This chain uses TRBV20-1 with TRBJ2-3; D may be TRBD2 (6 bases). CDR1 and CDR2 from the germline V gene are DFQATT and SNEGSKA (reference sequence). Between the trimmed V and J ends, which lost 5 bases and 2 bases, there was a span of 11 bases. CDR3 length: 13 residues. This CDR3 reads CSAGTPNTDTQYF. The sequenced CDR3 bases are TGCAGTGCTGGGACTCCTAACACAGATACG.